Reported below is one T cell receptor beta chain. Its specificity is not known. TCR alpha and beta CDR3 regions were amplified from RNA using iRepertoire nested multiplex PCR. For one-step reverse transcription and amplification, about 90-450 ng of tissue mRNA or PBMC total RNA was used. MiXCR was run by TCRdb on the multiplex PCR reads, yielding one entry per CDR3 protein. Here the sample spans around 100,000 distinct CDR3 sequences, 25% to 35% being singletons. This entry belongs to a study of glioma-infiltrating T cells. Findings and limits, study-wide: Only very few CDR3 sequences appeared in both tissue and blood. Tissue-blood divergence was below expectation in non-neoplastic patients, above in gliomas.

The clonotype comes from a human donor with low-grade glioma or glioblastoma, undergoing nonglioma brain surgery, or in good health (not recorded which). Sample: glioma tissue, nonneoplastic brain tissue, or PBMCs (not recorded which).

The CDR3 sequence is CSVEDNRDFVYTF. The DNA for the CDR3 is TGCAGCGTTGAAGATAACAGGGACTTTGTCTACACCTTC. V gene TRBV29-1 combines with J gene TRBJ1-2, with D maybe TRBD1 (6 bases). CDR3 length: 13 amino acids. Germline lookup yields CDR1 SQVTM and CDR2 ANQGSEA. V lost 0 bases, J lost 10 bases, and 15 bases lay in between.